This entry is about one T cell receptor beta chain. Its specificity is unknown. One junction end does not reproduce the germline sequence, and a read error may be involved. The CDR3 spans 12 residues. Looked up from germline, CDR1 is SGHRS and CDR2 is YFSETQ. The entry originates in a study of Tregs in tolerant kidney transplant recipients. Clones were sequenced by immunoSEQ multiplex PCR, and TCRdb holds only the in-frame ones, with some missing. The data show approximately 90,000 clones, around nine tenths seen once. Study outcomes and limitations: The most relevant donor-specific Treg TCRbeta repertoire apparently came from expansion with activated donor B cells. Few patients were studied, so findings need validation in larger groups. Biological reproducibility was not directly addressed, but technical replication error appeared minimal.

The source material was CD8+ T cells from blood. This TCR came from a human donor in good health. The chain combines TRBV5-1 with TRBJ1-2; D gene unclear. The CDR3, as DNA: TGCGCCAGCAGCTTGAGTAACTATGGCCACACCTTC. Translation gives CASSLSNYGHTF.